The 3 T cell receptor beta chains below were found in one sample sequenced in a study of vaccination effects on CD4 cells after COVID-19. Produced via immunoSEQ multiplex PCR; TCRdb's table is partial and in-frame only. The sample lists around 50,000 clones; 70% to 80% were seen once. No cognate antigen is known for these TCRs. The culture ran for less than 12 days, and then CD4+ T cells were isolated. Specimen: CD4+ T cells from PBMCs cultured without peptide, collected before COVID-19 vaccination. The receptors were sampled from a human donor who had a prior SARS-CoV-2 infection.

This clone was seen only once. The gene calls are TRBV7-2 and TRBJ1-1; 8 bases fit TRBD1. The CDR3 is 14 amino acids. The junction had 3 bases not matched to a gene; V was cut back by 3 bases and J by 3 bases. The V gene's germline CDR1 is SGHTA and CDR2 FQGNSA. CDR3 coding DNA: TGTGCCAGCAGCTTCGACAGGGGAGACACTGAAGCTTTCTTT. As protein: CASSFDRGDTEAFF.

The chain recombines TRBV10-1 with TRBJ2-2; TRBD1 aligns across 9 bases. The CDR3 contains 16 residues. V gave up 2 bases and J gave up 5 bases; unmatched junction bases: 6. CDR1 WNHNN and CDR2 SYGVQD come from the germline V gene (reference sequence). The DNA of the CDR3 is TGCGCCAGCAGTGAGAATAGGGACAGGGAGACCGGGGAGCTGTTTTTT. Translated, it gives CASSENRDRETGELFF.

The J gene is TRBJ2-3, the V gene TRBV7-2; D unclear. The V gene lost 0 bases and the J gene lost 2 bases, with 6 bases spanning the gap. The CDR3 spans 14 residues. CDR1 and CDR2 from the germline V gene are SGHTA and FQGNSA. CDR3 coding DNA: TGTGCCAGCAGCTTAGCGGGATTCACAGATACGCAGTATTTT. This gives the protein CASSLAGFTDTQYF.